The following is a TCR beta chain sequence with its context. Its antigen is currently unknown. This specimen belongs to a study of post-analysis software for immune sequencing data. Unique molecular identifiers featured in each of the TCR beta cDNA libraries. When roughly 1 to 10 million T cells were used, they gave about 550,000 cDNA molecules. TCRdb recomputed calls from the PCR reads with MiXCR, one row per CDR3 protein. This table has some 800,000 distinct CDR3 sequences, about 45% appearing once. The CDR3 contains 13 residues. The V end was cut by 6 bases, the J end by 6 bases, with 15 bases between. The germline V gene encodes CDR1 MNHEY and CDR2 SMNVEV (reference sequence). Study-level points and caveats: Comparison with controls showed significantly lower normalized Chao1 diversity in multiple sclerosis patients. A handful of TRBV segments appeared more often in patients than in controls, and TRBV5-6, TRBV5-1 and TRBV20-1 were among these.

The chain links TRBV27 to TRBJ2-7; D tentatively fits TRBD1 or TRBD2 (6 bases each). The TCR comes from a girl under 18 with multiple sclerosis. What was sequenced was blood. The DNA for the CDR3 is TGTGCCAGCAGGGGCAGGGGACTTTCCGAGCAGTACTTC. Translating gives CASRGRGLSEQYF.